This paragraph covers one T cell receptor beta chain sequence. Its antigen is unknown. Other DNA sequences in the same sample also yield this CDR3. TCRB transcripts that were expressed got sequenced, as all of the isolated RNA had been reverse transcribed. This table comes from immunoSEQ multiplex PCR, and its TCRdb copy is limited to in-frame clones, with some not included. The sample has 600,000 to 700,000 clones, roughly 12% seen once; the top ten hold approximately 0.11%. The entry originates in a study of beta chain features in type 1 diabetes. General study findings and limits: Type 1 diabetes patients showed a moderate but significant shortening of TCRB CDR3s in all four CD4+ subsets. TCRB rearrangement may or may not be influenced by HLA type; here this remained unresolved.

The receptor was isolated from a man aged 25 to 45 with type 1 diabetes. Sequences were obtained from naive CD4+ T cells from blood.

CDR3 DNA: TGTGCCAGCAGCTTGGGCTCCTACAATGAGCAGTTCTTC. It is translated as CASSLGSYNEQFF. This chain uses TRBV11-2 with TRBJ2-1; D unclear. CDR3 length: 13 amino acids. V was clipped by 3 bases and J by 0 bases, with 3 bases between them. Germline CDR1 SGHAT, CDR2 FQNNGV.